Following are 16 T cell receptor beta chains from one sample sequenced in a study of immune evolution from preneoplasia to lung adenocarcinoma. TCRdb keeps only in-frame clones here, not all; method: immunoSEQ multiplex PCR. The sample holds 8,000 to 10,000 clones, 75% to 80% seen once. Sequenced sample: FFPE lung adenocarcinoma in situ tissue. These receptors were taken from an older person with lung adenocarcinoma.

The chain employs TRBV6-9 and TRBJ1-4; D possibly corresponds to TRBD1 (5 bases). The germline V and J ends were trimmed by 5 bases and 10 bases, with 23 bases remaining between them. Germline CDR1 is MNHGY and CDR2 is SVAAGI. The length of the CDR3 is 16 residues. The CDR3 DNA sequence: TGTGCCAGCAGTCGCCCGAGGGACCACGGGTGGGGAAAACTGTTTTTT. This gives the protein CASSRPRDHGWGKLFF.

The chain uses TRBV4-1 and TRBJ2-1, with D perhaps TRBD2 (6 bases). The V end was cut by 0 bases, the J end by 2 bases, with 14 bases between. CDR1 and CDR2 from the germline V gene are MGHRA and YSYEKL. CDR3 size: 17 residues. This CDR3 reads CASSQEIGGGTYNEQFF. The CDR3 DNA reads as TGCGCCAGCAGCCAAGAGATTGGTGGAGGGACCTACAATGAGCAGTTCTTC.

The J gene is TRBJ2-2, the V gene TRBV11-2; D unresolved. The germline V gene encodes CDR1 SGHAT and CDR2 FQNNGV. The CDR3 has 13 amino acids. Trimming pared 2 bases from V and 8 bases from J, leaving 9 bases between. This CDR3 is CASSLINSGELFF. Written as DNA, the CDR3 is TGTGCCAGCAGCTTAATTAATTCGGGGGAGCTGTTTTTT.

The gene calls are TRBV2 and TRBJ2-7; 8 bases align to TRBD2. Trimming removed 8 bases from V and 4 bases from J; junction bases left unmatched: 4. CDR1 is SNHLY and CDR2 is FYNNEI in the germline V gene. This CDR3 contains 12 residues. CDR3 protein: CASRGGGYEQYF. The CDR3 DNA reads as TGTGCCAGCCGGGGGGGCGGTTACGAGCAGTACTTC.

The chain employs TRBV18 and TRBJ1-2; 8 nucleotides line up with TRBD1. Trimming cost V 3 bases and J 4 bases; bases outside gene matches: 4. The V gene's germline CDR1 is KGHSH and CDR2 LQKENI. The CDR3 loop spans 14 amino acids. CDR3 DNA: TGTGCCAGCTCACCCCAGGGGGCGAGCTATGGCTACACCTTC. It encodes CASSPQGASYGYTF.

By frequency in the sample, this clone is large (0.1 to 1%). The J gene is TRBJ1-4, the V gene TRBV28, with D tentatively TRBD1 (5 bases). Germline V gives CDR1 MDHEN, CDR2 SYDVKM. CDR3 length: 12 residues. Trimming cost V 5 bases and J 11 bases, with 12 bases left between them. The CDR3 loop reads CASSPPRGKLFF. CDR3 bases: TGTGCCAGCAGTCCACCCCGGGGGAAACTGTTTTTT.

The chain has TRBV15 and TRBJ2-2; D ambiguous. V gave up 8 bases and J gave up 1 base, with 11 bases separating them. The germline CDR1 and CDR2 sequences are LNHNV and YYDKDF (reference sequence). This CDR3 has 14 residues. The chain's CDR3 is CATRDGGNTGELFF. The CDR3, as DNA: TGTGCCACCCGAGACGGCGGGAACACCGGGGAGCTGTTTTTT.

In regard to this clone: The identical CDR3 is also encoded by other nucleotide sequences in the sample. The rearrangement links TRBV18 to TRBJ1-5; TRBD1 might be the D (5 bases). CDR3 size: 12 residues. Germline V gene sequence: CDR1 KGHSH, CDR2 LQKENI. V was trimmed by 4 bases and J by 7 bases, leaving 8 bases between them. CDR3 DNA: TGTGCCAGCTCACGCGCAGGGCAGCCCCAGCATTTT. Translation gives CASSRAGQPQHF. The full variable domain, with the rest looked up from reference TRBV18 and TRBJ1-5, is NAGVMQNPRHLVRRRGQEARLRCSPMKGHSHVYWYRQLPEEGLKFMVYLQKENIIDESGMPKERFSAEFPKEGPSILRIQQVVRGDSAAYFCASSRAGQPQHFGDGTRLSIL.

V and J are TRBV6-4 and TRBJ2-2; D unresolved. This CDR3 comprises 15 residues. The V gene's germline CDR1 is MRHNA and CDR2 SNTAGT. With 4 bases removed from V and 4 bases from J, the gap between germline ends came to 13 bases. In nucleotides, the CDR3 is TGTGCCAGCAGTGCCGAGGAAGGGTCCACCGGGGAGCTGTTTTTT. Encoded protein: CASSAEEGSTGELFF.

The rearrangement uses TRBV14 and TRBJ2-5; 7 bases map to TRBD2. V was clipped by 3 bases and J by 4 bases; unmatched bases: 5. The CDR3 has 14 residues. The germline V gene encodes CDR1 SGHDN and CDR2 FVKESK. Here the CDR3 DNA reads TGTGCCAGCAGCCAGATGGGCGGGGGAGAGACCCAGTACTTC. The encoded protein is CASSQMGGGETQYF.

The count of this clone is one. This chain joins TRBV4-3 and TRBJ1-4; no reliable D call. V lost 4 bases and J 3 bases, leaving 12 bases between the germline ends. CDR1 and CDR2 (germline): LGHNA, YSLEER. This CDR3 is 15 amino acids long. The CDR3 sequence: CASSLGWQSNEKLFF. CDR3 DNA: TGCGCCAGCAGCCTCGGGTGGCAGTCTAATGAAAAACTGTTTTTT.

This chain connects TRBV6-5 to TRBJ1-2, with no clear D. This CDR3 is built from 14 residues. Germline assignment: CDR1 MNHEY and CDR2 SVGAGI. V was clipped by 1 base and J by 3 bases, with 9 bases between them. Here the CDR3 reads CASSYLPDDYGYTF. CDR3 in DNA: TGTGCCAGCAGTTACTTACCCGATGACTATGGCTACACCTTC.

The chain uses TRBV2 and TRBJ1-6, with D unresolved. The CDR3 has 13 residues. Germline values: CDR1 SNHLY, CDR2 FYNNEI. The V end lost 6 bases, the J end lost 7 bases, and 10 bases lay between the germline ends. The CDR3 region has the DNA TGTGCCAGCAGGGCAGCCCGGAATTCACCCCTCCACTTT. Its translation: CASRAARNSPLHF.

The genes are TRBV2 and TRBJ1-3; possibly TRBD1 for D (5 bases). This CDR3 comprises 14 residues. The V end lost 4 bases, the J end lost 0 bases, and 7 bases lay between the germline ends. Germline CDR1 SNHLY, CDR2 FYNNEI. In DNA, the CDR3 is TGTGCCAGCAGTGGACAGTACTCTGGAAACACCATATATTTT. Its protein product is CASSGQYSGNTIYF. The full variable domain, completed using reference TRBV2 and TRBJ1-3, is EPEVTQTPSHQVTQMGQEVILRCVPISNHLYFYWYRQILGQKVEFLVSFYNNEISEKSEIFDDQFSVERPDGSNFTLKIRSTKLEDSAMYFCASSGQYSGNTIYFGEGSWLTVV.

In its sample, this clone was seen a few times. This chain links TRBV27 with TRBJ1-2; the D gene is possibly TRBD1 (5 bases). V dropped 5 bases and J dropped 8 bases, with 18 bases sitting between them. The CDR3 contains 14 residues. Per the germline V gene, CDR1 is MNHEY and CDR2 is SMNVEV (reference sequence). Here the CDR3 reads CASSPRDGVGGYTF. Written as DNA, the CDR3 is TGTGCCAGCAGTCCCCGGGACGGAGTAGGAGGCTACACCTTC.

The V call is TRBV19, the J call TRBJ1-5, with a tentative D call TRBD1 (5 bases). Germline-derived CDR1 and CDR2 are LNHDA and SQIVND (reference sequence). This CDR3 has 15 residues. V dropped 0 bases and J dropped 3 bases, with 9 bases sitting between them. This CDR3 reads CASSIEGTLNQPQHF. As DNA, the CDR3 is TGTGCCAGTAGTATAGAGGGGACCCTCAATCAGCCCCAGCATTTT.